This TCR beta chain was sequenced in a study of response to subunit inactivated influenza vaccine. The CDR3 consists of 17 residues. General observations from the study: T cells newly recruited by each seasonal influenza vaccination are few, the authors suggested.

TCRdb independently ran MiXCR on the RT-PCR reads; one entry per CDR3 protein. The repertoire has about 520,000 distinct CDR3 sequences, roughly 7.6% of them found once; the top ten carry 10% to 15%. Worth noting for this clonotype: Its antigen is undetermined.

The origin of this receptor is a man aged 50-75 years who received an inactivated influenza vaccine. The specimen was PBMCs from blood, collected around 25 months after vaccination. This chain uses TRBV21-1 with TRBJ1-1. TRBV21-1 is designated a pseudogene. The CDR3 DNA follows: TGTGCCAGCAGCAACCCAATGGGGAGAAGTAGGAACACTGAAGCTTTCTTT. This encodes CASSNPMGRSRNTEAFF.